This TCR beta chain was obtained from a study of blood T cells in healthy people across ages. Whole-study context: Roughly one uniquely barcoded beta molecule per two T cells was captured.

Primers used in a second PCR of about 7 to 11 cycles were a sample-barcoded 5' primer and a J-beta primer mix. Each cDNA molecule was tagged by a template-switch adaptor with 12 random nucleotides. TCRdb called the 5' RACE reads again in MiXCR, with one record for every CDR3 protein. Altogether more than 800,000 distinct CDR3 sequences are present, under 45% being singletons, with the ten largest covering 15% to 20%. Donor samples were obtained from healthy Caucasian individuals from Russia, aged 6 to 90. Every sample gave at least 6 micrograms of total RNA when it was extracted. The CDR3 sequence is 14 residues long. Germline V gives CDR1 SQVTM, CDR2 ANQGSEA. Trimming left V 4 bases short and J 2 bases short, with 12 bases between.

This receptor was obtained from a woman between 55 and 75 years old in good health. Material for sequencing was blood. This chain joins TRBV29-1 and TRBJ2-1; D uncertain. CDR3 DNA: TGCAGCGTTGTTGCAGTGGGTGCCTACAATGAGCAGTTCTTC. Encoded protein: CSVVAVGAYNEQFF.